This T cell receptor (beta chain) appears in the sequencing data of a study of OX40 agonist ivuxolimab in advanced cancers. Study-wide context: Ivuxolimab, which targeted the costimulatory receptor OX40 (CD134), was an agonistic, fully human IgG2 monoclonal antibody. A male proportion of under 85% and a mean age of 60 years, ranging from 23 to 79, were recorded for the dose-escalation cohort. The paper describes the monotherapy dose-escalation part (N of about 54 patients) of the phase I trial of ivuxolimab. Intravenous ivuxolimab was administered to patients every 2 weeks at six dose levels: 0.01, 0.1, 0.3, 1.5, 3 and 10 mg/kg. The purpose of peripheral TCRbeta sequencing was to test whether ivuxolimab changed TCR sequence diversity and led to clonal T-cell expansion. Prior anti-PD-1, anti-PD-L1 or anti-CTLA-4 therapy was permitted, and 35% to 40% of dose-escalation patients had received checkpoint inhibitors. Partial responses were achieved by three dose-escalation patients, of whom one had hepatocellular carcinoma and two had cutaneous melanoma. Of the roughly 54 dose-escalation patients, hepatocellular carcinoma was present in approximately 20, melanoma in roughly 15, renal cell carcinoma in 9 and head and neck cancer in 9. The full study reports these points: At doses from 0.1 to 3.0 mg/kg, clonal expansion was seen in both CD4+ and CD8+ blood T cells between baseline and week 6. The antigen specificity of the peripheral T cells that underwent clonal expansion was not determined. Low levels of normalized T-cell clonal expansion were also seen in some patients who did not respond. After ivuxolimab, more expanded clones were found on average in CD8+ T cells than in CD4+ T cells. In the 0.1-3.0 mg/kg groups, partial responders were among the patients with the lowest normalized peripheral clonal expansion, particularly in CD8+ T cells.

To sequence the TCRbeta CDR3 region, genomic DNA was isolated from the sorted cells. The immunoSEQ Assay was used to sequence the TCRbeta CDR3 regions. TCRdb holds this immuneACCESS table with in-frame rearrangements only. Some clones are missing; in checked studies, unresolved V genes explain under half, and the rest has no known cause. The sample table holds roughly 110,000 clones, of which 90% were seen once. Jointly, the top ten make up 0.48% of the sample. In regard to this clone: Its binding antigen is unknown. Base qualities are not provided; no much larger clone lies one nucleotide away.

Patients with a history of autoimmune disease or receiving systemic immunosuppression were excluded from the trial. In every dose cohort, peripheral blood was drawn for TCR sequencing at baseline, cycle 4 day 1, and cycle 7 day 1. Samples came from an open-label, multicenter, first-in-human phase I dose-escalation trial of ivuxolimab. Adults with locally advanced or metastatic melanoma, renal cell, hepatocellular, or head and neck squamous cell carcinoma were enrolled in the trial. Before TCR sequencing, CD4+ and CD8+ T cells were separately sorted from peripheral blood. Trimming removed 2 bases from V and 1 base from J, leaving 19 bases between the germline ends. From its cysteine to its phenylalanine, the CDR3 spans 17 amino acids. Only the CDR3 DNA is retained, 51 bases long and in frame from the first base. CDR1 and CDR2 (GTSNPN, SVGIG) derive from the germline V gene (reference sequence).

The receptor's source is an adult with an advanced solid tumor such as melanoma, head and neck, liver or kidney cancer. The chain links TRBV30 with TRBJ2-3; the D segment cannot be called with confidence. Sample: CD4+ or CD8+ T cells sorted from blood, taken in a trial of the OX40 agonist ivuxolimab. CDR3 reads: CAWSSTPISVGTDTQYF. The bases are TGTGCCTGGAGTTCCACCCCCATCAGCGTTGGCACAGATACGCAGTATTTT.